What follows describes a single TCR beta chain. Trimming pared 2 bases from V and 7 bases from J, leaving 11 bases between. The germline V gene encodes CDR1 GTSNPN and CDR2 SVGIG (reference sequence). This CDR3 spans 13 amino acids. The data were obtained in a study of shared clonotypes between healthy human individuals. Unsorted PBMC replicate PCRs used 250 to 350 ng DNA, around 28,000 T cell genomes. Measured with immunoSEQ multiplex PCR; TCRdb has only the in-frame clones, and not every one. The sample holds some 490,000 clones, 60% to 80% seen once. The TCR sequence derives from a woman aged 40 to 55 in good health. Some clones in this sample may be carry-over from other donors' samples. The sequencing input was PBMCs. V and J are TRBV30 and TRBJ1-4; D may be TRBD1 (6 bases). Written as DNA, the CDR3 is TGTGCCTGGAGTAACAACAGGGCTGAAAAACTGTTTTTT. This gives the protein CAWSNNRAEKLFF.